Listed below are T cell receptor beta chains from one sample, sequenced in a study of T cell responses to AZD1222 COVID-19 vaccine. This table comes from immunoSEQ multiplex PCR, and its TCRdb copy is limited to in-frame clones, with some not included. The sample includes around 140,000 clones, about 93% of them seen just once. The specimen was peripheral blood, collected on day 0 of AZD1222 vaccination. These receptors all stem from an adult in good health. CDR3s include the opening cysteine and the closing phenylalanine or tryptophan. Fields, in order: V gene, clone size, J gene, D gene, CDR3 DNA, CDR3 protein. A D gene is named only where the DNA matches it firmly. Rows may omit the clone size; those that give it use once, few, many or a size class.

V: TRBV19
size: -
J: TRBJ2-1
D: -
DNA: TGTGCCAGTAGTATCGGGCTGTACAATGAGCAGTTCTTC
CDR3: CASSIGLYNEQFF

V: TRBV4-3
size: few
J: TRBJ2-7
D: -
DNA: TGCGCCAAAGACCCGACGGCGGTATTATACGAGCAGTACTTC
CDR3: CAKDPTAVLYEQYF

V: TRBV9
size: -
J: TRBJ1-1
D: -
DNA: TGTGCCAGCAGCGTTCTTACTGTCGGTGCCGGGGGGACTGAAGCTTTCTTT
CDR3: CASSVLTVGAGGTEAFF

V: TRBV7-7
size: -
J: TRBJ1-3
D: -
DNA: TGTGCCAGCAGCTTGGACGGGCAATCTGGAAACACCATATATTTT
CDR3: CASSLDGQSGNTIYF

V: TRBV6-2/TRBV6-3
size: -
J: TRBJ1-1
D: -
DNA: TGTGCCAGCAGTTTTGAGTGGGGGGCGGCTGAAGCTTTCTTT
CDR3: CASSFEWGAAEAFF

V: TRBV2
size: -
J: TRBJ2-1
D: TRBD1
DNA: TGTGCCAGCAGTAAGACAGGGGGACAATTCAATGAGCAGTTCTTC
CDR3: CASSKTGGQFNEQFF

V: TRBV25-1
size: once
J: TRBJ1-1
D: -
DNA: TGTGCCAGCACTGGGGGTGGACGAACTGAAGCTTTCTTT
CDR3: CASTGGGRTEAFF

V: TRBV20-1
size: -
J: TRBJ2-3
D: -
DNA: TGCAGTGCTCGTGTGGCGGGATTAGATACGCAGTATTTT
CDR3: CSARVAGLDTQYF

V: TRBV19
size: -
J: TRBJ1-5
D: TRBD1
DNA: TGTGCCAGTAGTGAGCGGGACAGGGGATTTTATAGCAATCAGCCCCAGCATTTT
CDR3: CASSERDRGFYSNQPQHF

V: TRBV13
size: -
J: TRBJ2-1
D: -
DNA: TGTGCCAGCAGTTGGAGAGATGAGCAGTTCTTC
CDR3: CASSWRDEQFF

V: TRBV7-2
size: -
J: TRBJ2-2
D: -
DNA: TGTGCCAGCGGGTCCGGGACATCCAGGGCCGGGGAGCTGTTTTTT
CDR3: CASGSGTSRAGELFF

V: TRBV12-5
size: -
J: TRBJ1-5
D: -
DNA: TGTGCTAGTGGCGTTGACAGTAGCAATCAGCCCCAGCATTTT
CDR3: CASGVDSSNQPQHF

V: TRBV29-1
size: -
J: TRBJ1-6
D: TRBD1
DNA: TGCAGCGTTCAAGTAGGGGGCCCCAGCTCCTATAATTCACCCCTCCACTTT
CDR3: CSVQVGGPSSYNSPLHF

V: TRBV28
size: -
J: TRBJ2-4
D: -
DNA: TGTGCCAGCACCCACACGGACAGAAGGTCGAAAAACATTCAGTACTTC
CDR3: CASTHTDRRSKNIQYF

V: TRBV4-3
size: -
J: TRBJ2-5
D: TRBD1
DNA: TGCGCCAGCAGCCAAGATTGGAACAGGGGGCGGGAGACCCAGTACTTC
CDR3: CASSQDWNRGRETQYF

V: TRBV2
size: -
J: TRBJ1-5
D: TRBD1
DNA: TGTGCCAGCCGCCCAGGGGGCGCGAGCAATCAGCCCCAGCATTTT
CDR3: CASRPGGASNQPQHF

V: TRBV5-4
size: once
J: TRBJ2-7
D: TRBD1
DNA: TGTGCCAGCAGCCGAGGACAGGGACGAGACGAGCAGTACTTC
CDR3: CASSRGQGRDEQYF

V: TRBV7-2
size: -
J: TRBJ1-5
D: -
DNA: TGTGCCAGCAGCTCACCTTCGGGGTCTTACGGAGATCAGCCCCAGCATTTT
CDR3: CASSSPSGSYGDQPQHF

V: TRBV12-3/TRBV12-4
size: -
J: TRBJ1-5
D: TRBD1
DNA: TGTGCCAGCAGGGCAGGGGGTCAGCCCCAGCATTTT
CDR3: CASRAGGQPQHF

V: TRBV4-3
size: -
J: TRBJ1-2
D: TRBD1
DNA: TGCGCCAGCAGCCAAGCGACAGGGGTCGGCTATGGCTACACCTTC
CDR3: CASSQATGVGYGYTF

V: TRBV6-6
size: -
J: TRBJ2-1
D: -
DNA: TGTGCCAGCAGTTATCCGGGACACCTGAACAATGAGCAGTTCTTC
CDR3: CASSYPGHLNNEQFF

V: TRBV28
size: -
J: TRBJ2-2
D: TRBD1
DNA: TGTGCCAGCAGTTTAGGGGGACAGGGAGGGACCACCGGGGAGCTGTTTTTT
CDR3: CASSLGGQGGTTGELFF